The 27 T cell receptor beta chains reported below all come from one sample, sequenced in a study of OX40 agonist ivuxolimab in advanced cancers. Assay: immunoSEQ multiplex PCR; the TCRdb copy retains only in-frame clones and omits some. The sample has about 52,000 clones, roughly nine tenths seen once. The sequencing here drew on CD4+ or CD8+ T cells sorted from blood, taken in a trial of the OX40 agonist ivuxolimab. These receptors were obtained from an adult with an advanced solid tumor such as melanoma, head and neck, liver or kidney cancer.

CDR3 nucleotides: TGTGCCAGCACTCCAGCCCCTAACTATGGCTACACCTTC. Encoded protein: CASTPAPNYGYTF. The rearrangement uses TRBV16 and TRBJ1-2; D remains unclear. V lost 7 bases, J lost 0 bases, and 9 bases lay in between. The CDR3 length is 13 residues. The germline CDR1 and CDR2 sequences are KGHSY and FQNENV.

The table lists this clone with a count of one. This chain connects TRBV5-1 to TRBJ2-5; TRBD1 matches at 7 bases. The J call is in doubt because the DNA end fits TRBJ2-7 better. CDR3 length equals 16 residues. Germline-derived CDR1 and CDR2 are SGHRS and YFSETQ. In DNA form, the CDR3 reads TGCGCCAGCAGCTTGGGAGAAGGGACAGTCTCCTACGAGCAGTACTTC. Translated: CASSLGEGTVSYEQYF.

This clone was detected a few times. This chain links TRBV5-6 with TRBJ2-6; no clear D. Trimming stripped 0 bases from V and 0 bases from J, with 7 bases between. Germline CDR1 reads SGHDT; CDR2 reads YYEEEE. CDR3 length equals 16 residues. CDR3 coding DNA: TGTGCCAGCAGCTTGGGCCGGATCTCTGGGGCCAACGTCCTGACTTTC. Translated: CASSLGRISGANVLTF. Combining the CDR3 with reference TRBV5-6 and TRBJ2-6 gives the whole variable domain DAGVTQSPTHLIKTRGQQVTLRCSPKSGHDTVSWYQQALGQGPQFIFQYYEEEERQRGNFPDRFSGHQFPNYSSELNVNALLLGDSALYLCASSLGRISGANVLTFGAGSRLTVL.

This clone was recorded only once. V and J are TRBV30 and TRBJ2-2, with 7 bases matching TRBD1. CDR3 size: 15 residues. The germline V gene encodes CDR1 GTSNPN and CDR2 SVGIG (reference sequence). This chain's CDR3 is CAFQGWDRNTGELFF. As DNA, the CDR3 is TGTGCTTTCCAAGGGTGGGACAGAAACACCGGGGAGCTGTTTTTT.

The V and J genes are TRBV27 and TRBJ2-6, with a tentative D call TRBD1 (6 bases). V lost 6 bases and J 2 bases, leaving 14 bases between the germline ends. Germline-derived CDR1 and CDR2 are MNHEY and SMNVEV (reference sequence). The CDR3 extends over 16 amino acids. CDR3 sequence reads: CASSPFTGPGANVLTF. CDR3 in DNA: TGTGCCAGCAGCCCATTCACAGGGCCTGGGGCCAACGTCCTGACTTTC.

The chain is built from TRBV14 and TRBJ2-7; perhaps D is TRBD1 or TRBD2 (5 bases each). This CDR3 is 14 amino acids long. Germline lookup yields CDR1 SGHDN and CDR2 FVKESK. Trimming shortened V by 4 bases and J by 1 base, and 11 bases separated the two germline ends. The CDR3 reads CASSLRDRSYEQYF. The CDR3 coding sequence is TGTGCCAGCAGCCTGAGGGACCGTTCCTACGAGCAGTACTTC.

This chain joins TRBV5-1 and TRBJ2-7; D gene uncertain. The CDR3 covers 13 residues. The germline V gene encodes CDR1 SGHRS and CDR2 YFSETQ. Trimming left V 4 bases short and J 0 bases short, with 8 bases between. The CDR3 DNA sequence: TGCGCCAGCAGCGCGGACCCCTCCTACGAGCAGTACTTC. Encoded protein: CASSADPSYEQYF.

Comments on this clone: Compared with germline, one end of the junction differs, possibly owing to a read error. This sequence joins TRBV11-2 and TRBJ1-1; 7 nucleotides match TRBD1. CDR3 length equals 14 residues. CDR1 and CDR2 (germline): SGHAT, FQNNGV. Written as DNA, the CDR3 is TGTGCCAGCAGCCTAGACGGGGGACAGCCTGAAGCTTTCTTT. Translating gives CASSLDGGQPEAFF.

This sequence joins TRBV9 and TRBJ2-7; 12 bases line up with TRBD2. This CDR3 contains 15 residues. J gave up 7 bases and V 4 bases, and 9 bases lay outside the gene matches. CDR1 and CDR2 from the germline V gene are SGDLS and YYNGEE. CDR3 sequence: CASSRWTSGVEEQYF. In DNA form, the CDR3 reads TGTGCCAGCAGCAGATGGACTAGCGGGGTAGAGGAGCAGTACTTC. Filled out from reference TRBV9 and TRBJ2-7, the complete variable domain reads DSGVTQTPKHLITATGQRVTLRCSPRSGDLSVYWYQQSLDQGLQFLIQYYNGEERAKGNILERFSAQQFPDLHSELNLSSLELGDSALYFCASSRWTSGVEEQYFGPGTRLTVT.

J is TRBJ2-7 and V is TRBV2, with D perhaps TRBD1 (6 bases). The CDR3 has 14 amino acids. V lost 3 bases and J lost 5, with 14 bases in between. Germline CDR1 is SNHLY and CDR2 is FYNNEI. Written as DNA, the CDR3 is TGTGCCAGCAGTGATTACAGGGAAATCGACGAGCAGTACTTC. The encoded protein is CASSDYREIDEQYF.

The V and J genes are TRBV2 and TRBJ1-2, with D unclear. The V end lost 6 bases, the J end lost 0 bases, and 14 bases lay between the germline ends. The CDR3 is 15 amino acids. The germline CDR1 and CDR2 sequences are SNHLY and FYNNEI. The CDR3 DNA follows: TGTGCCAGCAGCGCCGGGCCCTCACCTAACTATGGCTACACCTTC. Amino acids: CASSAGPSPNYGYTF. Supplemented by reference TRBV2 and TRBJ1-2, the full variable domain reads EPEVTQTPSHQVTQMGQEVILRCVPISNHLYFYWYRQILGQKVEFLVSFYNNEISEKSEIFDDQFSVERPDGSNFTLKIRSTKLEDSAMYFCASSAGPSPNYGYTFGSGTRLTVV.

The chain couples TRBV5-1 to TRBJ1-1, with D possibly TRBD1 on 5 matching bases. Germline assignment: CDR1 SGHRS and CDR2 YFSETQ. V lost 0 bases to trimming and J lost 4 bases, with 10 bases between them. The CDR3 spans 14 residues. Written as DNA, the CDR3 is TGCGCCAGCAGCTTGGGCACCCAGGGCACTGAAGCTTTCTTT. Protein product: CASSLGTQGTEAFF.

The chain has TRBV5-1 and TRBJ1-1, with 8 bases that match TRBD1. This CDR3 region has 14 residues. J gave up 2 bases and V 2 bases, and 2 bases lay outside the gene matches. CDR1 SGHRS and CDR2 YFSETQ come from the germline V gene. CDR3 sequence reads: CASSFPGGNTEAFF. DNA of the CDR3: TGCGCCAGCAGCTTCCCAGGGGGCAACACTGAAGCTTTCTTT.

J is TRBJ1-5 and V is TRBV6-5; D ambiguous. There are 14 residues in the CDR3. Germline V gives CDR1 MNHEY, CDR2 SVGAGI. Between the trimmed V and J ends, which lost 6 bases and 4 bases, there was a span of 13 bases. CDR3 nucleotides: TGTGCCAGCAGGCTCAGCAGCCAGAATCAGCCCCAGCATTTT. Translation: CASRLSSQNQPQHF.

This sequence joins TRBV6-5 and TRBJ1-5, with D possibly matching TRBD1 (5 bases). The germline gives CDR1 MNHEY, CDR2 SVGAGI. The CDR3 spans 14 residues. V lost 5 bases to trimming and J lost 9 bases, with 17 bases between them. For the CDR3, the DNA is TGTGCCAGCAGTCTCGGGGGACCCCTAGGGCCCCAGCATTTT. This gives the protein CASSLGGPLGPQHF.

This chain joins TRBV27 and TRBJ2-3, with TRBD2 matching over 9 bases. Germline-derived CDR1 and CDR2 are MNHEY and SMNVEV (reference sequence). There are 16 residues in the CDR3. V lost 5 bases, J lost 2 bases, and 8 bases stayed unmatched. This CDR3 is CASSPSGGPTTDTQYF. The CDR3 DNA reads TGTGCCAGCAGTCCCAGCGGGGGGCCAACCACAGATACGCAGTATTTT.

The chain couples TRBV30 to TRBJ1-2, with D tentatively TRBD1 (6 bases). Germline V gives CDR1 GTSNPN, CDR2 SVGIG (reference sequence). The V end was cut by 1 base, the J end by 0 bases, with 9 bases between. The CDR3 is 14 residues long. The chain's CDR3 is CAWSGDTSNYGYTF. The CDR3 DNA is TGTGCCTGGAGTGGGGACACTTCTAACTATGGCTACACCTTC.

The chain combines TRBV7-6 with TRBJ2-2; D is possibly TRBD2 (5 bases). V lost 5 bases and J 5 bases, leaving 12 bases between the germline ends. Germline CDR1 SGHVS, CDR2 FNYEAQ. CDR3 size: 14 residues. DNA of the CDR3: TGTGCCAGCAGCAACCTGAGGGAGACCGGGGAGCTGTTTTTT. It encodes CASSNLRETGELFF.

This clone is a singleton in its sample. The chain couples TRBV5-1 to TRBJ2-1, with 8 bases identical to TRBD1. J gave up 10 bases and V 4 bases, and 10 bases lay outside the gene matches. Germline V gene lookup returns CDR1 SGHRS and CDR2 YFSETQ. This CDR3 comprises 14 residues. Here the CDR3 DNA reads TGCGCCAGCAGCCCCGGACAGGGACGATGGGAGCAGTTCTTC. The encoded protein is CASSPGQGRWEQFF.

The chain employs TRBV27 and TRBJ1-2; D is unresolved. This CDR3 comprises 14 residues. The V end lost 0 bases, the J end lost 2 bases, and 7 bases lay between the germline ends. CDR1 and CDR2 from the germline V gene are MNHEY and SMNVEV (reference sequence). The CDR3 sequence is CASSLSGTNYGYTF. The CDR3 nucleotides are TGTGCCAGCAGTTTATCGGGCACAAACTATGGCTACACCTTC.

This chain connects TRBV5-1 to TRBJ2-1; 7 bases match TRBD1. The CDR3 is made up of 14 amino acids. V was pared by 4 bases and J by 10 bases, with 11 bases of the junction left unmatched. Germline V lookup: CDR1 SGHRS, CDR2 YFSETQ. The CDR3 coding sequence is TGCGCCAGCAGCCCACAGACAGGGCTGGAGGAGCAGTTCTTC. This encodes CASSPQTGLEEQFF.

The rearrangement uses TRBV5-4 and TRBJ1-1, with a possible D match to TRBD1 (6 bases). The V end was cut by 4 bases, the J end by 1 base, with 14 bases between. Germline CDR1 is SGHNT and CDR2 is YYREEE (reference sequence). The CDR3 contains 15 residues. The chain's CDR3 is CASSPIGGGNTEAFF. CDR3 DNA: TGTGCCAGCAGCCCTATAGGGGGAGGGAACACTGAAGCTTTCTTT.

This chain uses TRBV9 with TRBJ1-2, with D unclear. The CDR3 runs 14 residues. Looked up from germline, CDR1 is SGDLS and CDR2 is YYNGEE. V shed 0 bases and J shed 2 bases, with 8 bases lying between them. Here the CDR3 reads CASSVVSGNYGYTF. DNA for the CDR3: TGTGCCAGCAGCGTAGTTTCTGGAAACTATGGCTACACCTTC.

The chain couples TRBV30 to TRBJ1-6, with D uncertain. V lost 3 bases and J lost 6, with 21 bases in between. The CDR3 is 17 residues long. Germline V gives CDR1 GTSNPN, CDR2 SVGIG (reference sequence). The CDR3 reads CAWRSPGGSGINSPLHF. Written as DNA, the CDR3 is TGTGCCTGGAGGTCACCCGGAGGCAGTGGAATTAATTCACCCCTCCACTTT.

The J gene is TRBJ1-2, the V gene TRBV11-2; TRBD1 might be the D (6 bases). Germline CDR1 and CDR2: SGHAT and FQNNGV. V lost 0 bases, J lost 8 bases, and 16 bases lay in between. The CDR3 is 15 amino acids. The chain's CDR3 is CASSLEGGAQRGYTF. As DNA, the CDR3 is TGTGCCAGCAGCTTAGAAGGGGGGGCGCAACGGGGCTACACCTTC. Variable domain in full (rest from reference TRBV11-2 and TRBJ1-2): EAGVAQSPRYKIIEKRQSVAFWCNPISGHATLYWYQQILGQGPKLLIQFQNNGVVDDSQLPKDRFSAERLKGVDSTLKIQPAKLEDSAVYLCASSLEGGAQRGYTFGSGTRLTVV.

This chain connects TRBV2 to TRBJ2-5, with D perhaps assigned TRBD1 or TRBD2 (6 bases each). The CDR3 sequence is 18 residues long. V shed 1 base and J shed 2 bases, with 20 bases lying between them. Germline V gene data show CDR1 as SNHLY and CDR2 as FYNNEI. CDR3 bases: TGTGCCAGCAGTGAAGGGATAATACAGGGAGGCGGACAAGAGACCCAGTACTTC. As protein: CASSEGIIQGGGQETQYF.

CDR3 loop: CASSSNPGRISYEQYF. The DNA of the CDR3 is TGTGCCAGCAGCTCAAACCCGGGCCGAATCTCCTACGAGCAGTACTTC. The chain uses TRBV5-5 and TRBJ2-7; D is ambiguous. CDR1 is SGHKS and CDR2 is YYEKEE in the germline V gene (reference sequence). The CDR3 is 16 amino acids. With 3 bases removed from V and 0 bases from J, the gap between germline ends came to 16 bases.